A single sample gave rise to the 17 T cell receptor beta chains below, sequenced in a study of response to subunit inactivated influenza vaccine. TCRdb passed the RT-PCR reads through MiXCR, listing each CDR3 protein once. The sample has fewer than 350,000 distinct CDR3 sequences; about a fifth are singletons. The sample was PBMCs from blood, taken 21 months after vaccination. Receptors were obtained from a man between 50 and 75 years old who received an inactivated influenza vaccine.

This clonotype was counted a few times. The rearrangement uses TRBV12-3 or TRBV12-4 and TRBJ1-4; 11 nucleotides agree with TRBD1. Trimming removed 2 bases from V and 7 bases from J; junction bases left unmatched: 3. The CDR3 runs to 15 residues. CDR3 sequence reads: CASSLRGQGGEKLFF. In DNA form, the CDR3 reads TGTGCCAGCAGTTTAAGGGGACAGGGGGGTGAAAAACTGTTTTTT.

This clonotype has just a few counts. The chain combines TRBV19 with TRBJ2-7, with 11 positions matching TRBD2. Trimming cost V 3 bases and J 0 bases; bases outside gene matches: 7. The CDR3 runs 17 residues. Per germline, CDR1 LNHDA and CDR2 SQIVND (reference sequence). CDR3 bases: TGTGCCAGTAGTATGGGACTAGCGGCGAAACCCTCCTACGAGCAGTACTTC. It codes for CASSMGLAAKPSYEQYF. The full variable domain, its missing parts supplied by reference TRBV19 and TRBJ2-7, is DGGITQSPKYLFRKEGQNVTLSCEQNLNHDAMYWYRQDPGQGLRLIYYSQIVNDFQKGDIAEGYSVSREKKESFPLTVTSAQKNPTAFYLCASSMGLAAKPSYEQYFGPGTRLTVT.

This clonotype showed up many times. This chain links TRBV12-3 or TRBV12-4 with TRBJ1-6; no clear D. This CDR3 has 16 amino acids. V lost 0 bases to trimming and J lost 9 bases, with 15 bases between them. CDR3 in DNA: TGTGCCAGCAGTTTAGCGGACGGAGGGCCAGGTTCACCCCTCCACTTT. Its translation: CASSLADGGPGSPLHF.

This chain joins TRBV7-2 and TRBJ1-1; perhaps TRBD1 as D (6 bases). This CDR3 region has 15 residues. Trimming took 5 bases from V and 2 from J, leaving 15 bases between them. Germline assignment: CDR1 SGHTA and CDR2 FQGNSA. CDR3 sequence: CASSPRGAPNTEAFF. The CDR3 DNA reads as TGTGCCAGCAGCCCTCGGGGGGCGCCAAACACTGAAGCTTTCTTT.

This chain joins TRBV19 and TRBJ1-2; D gene ambiguous. Trimming took off 5 bases at V and 1 base at J, with 8 bases between the two ends. The CDR3 has 13 residues. Germline CDR1 reads LNHDA; CDR2 reads SQIVND (reference sequence). The CDR3, as DNA: TGTGCCAGTAGTCCGGCAGTTAACTATGGCTACACCTTC. Translating gives CASSPAVNYGYTF. The variable domain in full, completed from reference TRBV19 and TRBJ1-2, reads DGGITQSPKYLFRKEGQNVTLSCEQNLNHDAMYWYRQDPGQGLRLIYYSQIVNDFQKGDIAEGYSVSREKKESFPLTVTSAQKNPTAFYLCASSPAVNYGYTFGSGTRLTVV.

This clonotype occurred many times. The chain joins TRBV5-1 to TRBJ1-5, with D perhaps matching TRBD1 (5 bases). The CDR3 consists of 16 residues. Germline V lookup: CDR1 SGHRS, CDR2 YFSETQ. V was shortened by 0 bases and J by 4 bases, with 14 bases between the two germline ends. CDR3 nucleotide sequence: TGCGCCAGCAGCTTGGTATCCCAGGGTAGGAATCAGCCCCAGCATTTT. This sequence encodes CASSLVSQGRNQPQHF.

The genes are TRBV7-9 and TRBJ1-5; no definite D call. Trimming pared 1 base from V and 1 base from J, leaving 8 bases between. From germline, CDR1 is SEHNR and CDR2 FQNEAQ (reference sequence). The CDR3 is made up of 15 amino acids. CDR3 nucleotides: TGTGCCAGCAGCTTAGGAGAACTCAGCAATCAGCCCCAGCATTTT. Protein sequence: CASSLGELSNQPQHF.

The chain recombines TRBV3-1 with TRBJ1-5, with D possibly matching TRBD1 (6 bases). This CDR3 has 18 residues. Germline V lookup: CDR1 LGHDT, CDR2 YNNKEL (reference sequence). Trimming cost V 1 base and J 1 base, with 17 bases left between them. CDR3 bases: TGTGCCAGCAGCCAAGCCGGTACTATGGGGGGCAGCAATCAGCCCCAGCATTTT. Amino acid sequence: CASSQAGTMGGSNQPQHF.

In DNA, the CDR3 is TGTGCCACCAGCAGAGCTCTAGCGGGGGTCTTGGGTGAGCAGTTCTTC. Encoded protein: CATSRALAGVLGEQFF. This chain connects TRBV15 to TRBJ2-1; 10 bases align to TRBD2. V lost 1 base to trimming and J lost 9 bases; unmatched junction nucleotides: 9. The CDR3 spans 16 residues. Germline V gene sequence: CDR1 LNHNV, CDR2 YYDKDF (reference sequence).

CDR3 bases: TGCAGCGTTGAGGGGACTAGGGATCGGGAGCAGTACTTC. The encoded protein is CSVEGTRDREQYF. The gene calls are TRBV29-1 and TRBJ2-7; TRBD2 aligns across 8 bases. CDR3 length: 13 amino acids. V lost 3 bases to trimming and J lost 7 bases; unmatched junction nucleotides: 8. Looked up from germline, CDR1 is SQVTM and CDR2 is ANQGSEA.

This clonotype was recorded a few times. This rearrangement joins TRBV6-5 to TRBJ1-6; the match to TRBD1 covers 9 bases. The ends lost 0 bases at V and 9 bases at J; junction bases unmatched: 6. Germline CDR1 is MNHEY and CDR2 is SVGAGI. This CDR3 is 16 amino acids long. The CDR3 DNA reads as TGTGCCAGCAGTTACTCAAGACAGACAGGGGGTTCACCCCTCCACTTT. This translates into CASSYSRQTGGSPLHF.

V usage is TRBV7-8 and J usage is TRBJ2-1, with 14 bases aligning to TRBD2. Trimming at V came to 4 bases and at J to 8 bases, leaving 13 bases not matched to a gene. The CDR3 covers 18 residues. Germline lookup yields CDR1 SGHVS and CDR2 FQNEAQ. The CDR3 nucleotides are TGTGCCAGCAGCTCCTCAACTGGGACTAGCGGGAGAGGCTATGAGCAGTTCTTC. This encodes CASSSSTGTSGRGYEQFF.

A few counts support this clonotype. This chain links TRBV6-5 with TRBJ1-2; D remains ambiguous. The V end was cut by 0 bases, the J end by 2 bases, with 7 bases between. CDR3 length: 14 amino acids. Germline V gives CDR1 MNHEY, CDR2 SVGAGI. Written as DNA, the CDR3 is TGTGCCAGCAGTTACTCAGCGCTCAACTATGGCTACACCTTC. Amino acid sequence: CASSYSALNYGYTF.

This clonotype was seen more than once but under ten times. The rearrangement joins TRBV6-1 to TRBJ2-2; D may be TRBD1 (5 bases). Germline CDR1 and CDR2: MNHNS and SASEGT. CDR3 length equals 17 residues. Trimming pared 1 base from V and 1 base from J, leaving 13 bases between. Here the CDR3 DNA reads TGTGCCAGCAGTGAAGGCAGGGCAGAACTGAACACCGGGGAGCTGTTTTTT. It specifies CASSEGRAELNTGELFF.

Remarks on this clonotype: This CDR3 is missing its conserved last phenylalanine or tryptophan, likely due to a read error. The V call is TRBV7-2, the J call TRBJ1-5, with a possible D match to TRBD1 (5 bases). V gave up 2 bases and J gave up 4 bases, with 12 bases separating them. There are 15 residues in the CDR3. The V gene's germline CDR1 is SGHTA and CDR2 FQGNSA. DNA of the CDR3: TGTGCCAGCAGCTTACCGGGCCCAGGGAATCAGCCCCAGCATTTA. Translating gives CASSLPGPGNQPQHL.

V is TRBV15 and J is TRBJ2-7, with TRBD1 matching 7 bases. J gave up 2 bases and V 8 bases, and 6 bases lay outside the gene matches. CDR1 and CDR2 (germline): LNHNV, YYDKDF (reference sequence). The CDR3 is 13 residues long. The chain's CDR3 is CATGQETPYEQYF. CDR3 nucleotides: TGTGCCACCGGACAGGAAACACCCTACGAGCAGTACTTC. The full variable domain, completed using reference TRBV15 and TRBJ2-7, is DAMVIQNPRYQVTQFGKPVTLSCSQTLNHNVMYWYQQKSSQAPKLLFHYYDKDFNNEADTPDNFQSRRPNTSFCFLDIRSPGLGDTAMYLCATGQETPYEQYFGPGTRLTVT.

This clonotype has just a few counts. J is TRBJ1-3 and V is TRBV12-3 or TRBV12-4; D is uncertain. V lost 9 bases to trimming and J lost 2 bases, with 14 bases between them. The CDR3 runs 14 residues. CDR3: CASISFGAGNTIYF. CDR3 coding DNA: TGTGCCAGTATCTCCTTTGGGGCTGGAAACACCATATATTTT.